Following are 2 T cell receptor beta chains from one sample sequenced in a study of blood T cell repertoires in COVID-19. Sequencing used immunoSEQ multiplex PCR; TCRdb keeps in-frame clones, though not all of them. This sample has 95,000 to 150,000 clones; roughly 77% occur once, and the top ten carry roughly 17%. The source material was peripheral blood. Source of these receptors: a man aged 60-69 years with active or convalescent COVID-19.

The chain uses TRBV15 and TRBJ2-1; unclear D gene. CDR1 and CDR2 (germline): LNHNV, YYDKDF (reference sequence). V dropped 0 bases and J dropped 6 bases, with 18 bases sitting between them. The CDR3 covers 17 residues. In DNA form, the CDR3 reads TGTGCCACCAGCAGAGATATGCGAGGATATAAAGTCAATGAGCAGTTCTTC. It translates to CATSRDMRGYKVNEQFF.

V usage is TRBV28 and J usage is TRBJ2-7; TRBD2 matches at 8 bases. Trimming took 7 bases from V and 2 from J; bases not matched to a gene: 13. Per germline, CDR1 MDHEN and CDR2 SYDVKM. The CDR3 runs 16 residues. CDR3 DNA sequence: TGTGCCAGCAAGAACGGGGGGGCTGGGCTTACCTACGAGCAGTACTTC. Translating it yields CASKNGGAGLTYEQYF.